These 9 T cell receptor beta chains were all obtained from the same sample, sequenced in a study of T cell responses to AZD1222 COVID-19 vaccine. Data came from immunoSEQ multiplex PCR; TCRdb stores just in-frame clones and leaves some out. Of over 95,000 clones detected, approximately 87% appear once; the ten largest clones hold 2.8%. The starting material was peripheral blood, obtained on day 0 of AZD1222 vaccination. The receptors derive from an adult in good health.

V and J are TRBV4-3 and TRBJ1-4; D gene unclear. This CDR3 has 15 residues. Looked up from germline, CDR1 is LGHNA and CDR2 is YSLEER. The germline V and J ends were trimmed by 4 bases and 5 bases, with 14 bases remaining between them. The CDR3 nucleotides read TGCGCCAGCAGCCGAGAAGTTGTAAGGAATGAAAAACTGTTTTTT. Amino acid sequence: CASSREVVRNEKLFF.

The CDR3 sequence is CASSTDGQGVFYF. CDR3 bases: TGTGCCAGTAGTACCGACGGACAGGGCGTTTTCTATTTT. The chain recombines TRBV19 with TRBJ1-3; the match to TRBD1 covers 8 bases. There are 13 residues in the CDR3. Losses at the gene ends were 4 bases for V and 16 bases for J; bases not matched to a gene: 12. The germline V gene encodes CDR1 LNHDA and CDR2 SQIVND (reference sequence).

The rearrangement uses TRBV28 and TRBJ2-1, with D possibly matching TRBD2 (5 bases). This CDR3 region has 14 residues. V was clipped by 7 bases and J by 6 bases, with 16 bases between them. Germline CDR1 is MDHEN and CDR2 is SYDVKM. The CDR3 loop reads CASIGSSLSNEQFF. The CDR3 bases are TGTGCCAGCATAGGGAGTTCACTAAGCAATGAGCAGTTCTTC.

The chain has TRBV27 and TRBJ2-3; D may be TRBD1 or TRBD2 (5 bases each). Trimming pared 4 bases from V and 8 bases from J, leaving 10 bases between. Germline V CDR1 and CDR2: MNHEY, SMNVEV (reference sequence). This CDR3 region has 12 residues. For the CDR3, the DNA is TGTGCCAGCAGTTACTCAGGGACTACGCAGTATTTT. Translated, it gives CASSYSGTTQYF.

The V gene is TRBV15, the J gene TRBJ1-6, with D possibly being TRBD1 (5 bases). Trimming removed 1 base at V and 14 bases at J, with 21 bases between. From germline, CDR1 is LNHNV and CDR2 YYDKDF (reference sequence). The CDR3 has 16 residues. CDR3 protein: CATSRGGRRGEGTLHF. The CDR3 nucleotides are TGTGCCACCAGCAGAGGGGGTCGGCGAGGGGAGGGTACCCTCCACTTT.

The rearrangement links TRBV15 to TRBJ1-3; D gene ambiguous. V shed 0 bases and J shed 7 bases, with 10 bases lying between them. In germline, CDR1 is LNHNV, CDR2 YYDKDF (reference sequence). The CDR3 sequence is 14 residues long. This CDR3 reads CATSRDRRENTIYF. In DNA, the CDR3 is TGTGCCACCAGCAGAGATCGACGAGAGAACACCATATATTTT.

V gene TRBV19 combines with J gene TRBJ2-1, with 7 bases aligning to TRBD2. The V gene end was trimmed by 0 bases and the J gene end by 9 bases; junction bases not matched to a gene: 5. The CDR3 is 14 residues long. Germline values: CDR1 LNHDA, CDR2 SQIVND (reference sequence). The CDR3 DNA is TGTGCCAGTAGTATAGATCTGGCTAGCGGTGAGCAGTTCTTC. This gives the protein CASSIDLASGEQFF.

This chain uses TRBV4-3 with TRBJ2-2; TRBD2 matches at 11 bases. There are 18 residues in the CDR3. CDR1 and CDR2 (germline): LGHNA, YSLEER. V lost 3 bases to trimming and J lost 1 base; unmatched junction nucleotides: 7. CDR3 sequence (DNA): TGCGCCAGCAGCCACCTTAGCGGGAGGGCCTTGAACACCGGGGAGCTGTTTTTT. Its protein is CASSHLSGRALNTGELFF.

This chain joins TRBV5-1 and TRBJ2-1, with 9 positions matching TRBD2. This CDR3 spans 15 amino acids. The V gene's germline CDR1 is SGHRS and CDR2 YFSETQ. Trimming removed 4 bases from V and 9 bases from J; junction bases left unmatched: 11. Here the CDR3 reads CASSPGLASKGEQFF. The CDR3 DNA is TGCGCCAGCAGCCCAGGACTAGCGTCCAAGGGTGAGCAGTTCTTC.